This passage covers 8 T cell receptor beta chains from one sample sequenced in a study of CD8+ T cells in alopecia areata. The treatment here: oral pan-JAK inhibitor, 5-10 mg twice daily. Extraction and reverse transcription of RNA yielded cDNA as the sequencing template. Profiling relied on immunoSEQ multiplex PCR, and the TCRdb table lists in-frame clones only, not all of them. This table has 80,000 to 95,000 clones, roughly 45% appearing once. The material was CD8+ T cells sorted from blood, obtained at week 24, from a patient treated with tofacitinib. The origin of the receptors is a human donor with alopecia areata.

In its sample, this clone was seen a few times. The chain is built from TRBV29-1 and TRBJ2-3; D possibly matches TRBD1 or TRBD2 (5 bases each). V gave up 8 bases and J gave up 2 bases, with 23 bases separating them. CDR1 SQVTM and CDR2 ANQGSEA come from the germline V gene. The CDR3 consists of 16 residues. CDR3 coding DNA: TGCAGCCGTTGGGATTGGGACGGGATCGACACAGATACGCAGTATTTT. Protein product: CSRWDWDGIDTDTQYF.

Only a few counts were recorded for this clone. This chain connects TRBV29-1 to TRBJ2-1; D gene ambiguous. Trimming removed 0 bases from V and 1 base from J, with 13 bases in between. Per the germline V gene, CDR1 is SQVTM and CDR2 is ANQGSEA. CDR3 size: 16 residues. The CDR3 DNA follows: TGCAGCGTTGAAGACCCTCAGGCGAGGTCCTACAATGAGCAGTTCTTC. Protein product: CSVEDPQARSYNEQFF.

The V call is TRBV2, the J call TRBJ2-3; D perhaps matches TRBD1 (6 bases). V dropped 3 bases and J dropped 2 bases, with 21 bases sitting between them. The germline CDR1 and CDR2 sequences are SNHLY and FYNNEI. CDR3 length: 18 amino acids. The CDR3 loop reads CASSDLRQAGPNTDTQYF. CDR3 nucleotides: TGTGCCAGCAGTGATCTCCGACAGGCCGGGCCTAACACAGATACGCAGTATTTT.

This clone came up a few times. The V and J genes are TRBV7-9 and TRBJ2-2; D gene ambiguous. V dropped 2 bases and J dropped 6 bases, with 4 bases sitting between them. Germline V gene lookup returns CDR1 SEHNR and CDR2 FQNEAQ (reference sequence). The CDR3 contains 12 residues. CDR3 loop: CASSLMAGELFF. The CDR3 DNA follows: TGTGCCAGCAGCTTAATGGCCGGGGAGCTGTTTTTT.

The V call is TRBV6-1, the J call TRBJ2-3, with D perhaps given as TRBD1 or TRBD2 (6 bases each). The CDR3 spans 15 residues. CDR1 is MNHNS and CDR2 is SASEGT in the germline V gene. V was cut by 1 base and J by 7 bases, with 15 bases left in between. Here the CDR3 DNA reads TGTGCCAGCAGTGAAGAGGCGGTGGGGGGCCATACGCAGTATTTT. Encoded protein: CASSEEAVGGHTQYF.

The chain employs TRBV29-1 and TRBJ2-1; 11 nucleotides match TRBD2. The length of the CDR3 is 15 residues. Germline CDR1 is SQVTM and CDR2 is ANQGSEA. Trimming removed 4 bases from V and 10 bases from J; junction bases left unmatched: 12. CDR3 DNA: TGCAGCGTTGGTTTGTTCGGGACTAGCGGTTTGGAGCAGTTCTTC. It translates to CSVGLFGTSGLEQFF.

The chain couples TRBV30 to TRBJ2-7; 8 positions agree with TRBD1. With V trimmed by 0 bases and J by 2 bases, 3 bases remained unmatched. CDR1 is GTSNPN and CDR2 is SVGIG in the germline V gene (reference sequence). The CDR3 length is 14 residues. CDR3 in amino acids: CAWSVLRGPYEQYF. The CDR3 DNA sequence: TGTGCCTGGAGTGTACTCAGGGGGCCCTACGAGCAGTACTTC.

V usage is TRBV5-1 and J usage is TRBJ1-2, with 7 bases fitting TRBD1. With V trimmed by 4 bases and J by 8 bases, 8 bases remained unmatched. The CDR3 extends over 13 amino acids. Germline-derived CDR1 and CDR2 are SGHRS and YFSETQ. The DNA of the CDR3 is TGCGCCAGCAGCACGGACAGGACGACGGGCTACACCTTC. Its translation: CASSTDRTTGYTF.